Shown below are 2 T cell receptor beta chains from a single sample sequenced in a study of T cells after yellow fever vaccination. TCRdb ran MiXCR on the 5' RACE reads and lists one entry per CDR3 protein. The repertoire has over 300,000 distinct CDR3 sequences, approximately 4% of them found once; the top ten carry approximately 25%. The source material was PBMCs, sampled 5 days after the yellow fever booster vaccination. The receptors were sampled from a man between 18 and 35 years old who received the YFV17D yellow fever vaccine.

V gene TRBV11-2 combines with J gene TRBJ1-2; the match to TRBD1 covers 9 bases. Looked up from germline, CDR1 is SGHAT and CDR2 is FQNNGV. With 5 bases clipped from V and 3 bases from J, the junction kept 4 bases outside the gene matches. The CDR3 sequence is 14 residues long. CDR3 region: CASSHRGHDYGYTF. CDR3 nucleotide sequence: TGTGCCAGCAGCCACAGGGGGCATGACTATGGCTACACCTTC.

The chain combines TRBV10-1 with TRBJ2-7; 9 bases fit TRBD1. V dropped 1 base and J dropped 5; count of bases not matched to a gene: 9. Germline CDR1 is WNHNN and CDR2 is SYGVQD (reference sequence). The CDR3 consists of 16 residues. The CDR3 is CASSELRGTGTHEQYF. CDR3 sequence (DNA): TGCGCCAGCAGTGAGTTGCGTGGGACAGGGACCCACGAGCAGTACTTC.